This TCR beta chain was sequenced for a study of T cell responses to AZD1222 COVID-19 vaccine. General study findings and limits: Among the donors, most were white British and more were female, and clonal diversity was possibly underestimated.

Unmatched junction bases numbered 0, after V lost 4 bases and J lost 7 bases. Germline V lookup: CDR1 MNHEY, CDR2 SMNVEV (reference sequence). This CDR3 spans 13 amino acids. Generated by immunoSEQ multiplex PCR, the TCRdb table keeps only in-frame clones and is missing some. The sample has 130,000 to 150,000 clones, approximately 90% seen once. Both about-4-week and about-12-week second-dose recipients were combined. In regard to this clone: Its antigen is not identified.

This sequence joins TRBV27 and TRBJ1-4; 10 bases are shared with TRBD1. The clonotype originates from an adult who received the AZD1222 COVID-19 vaccine. Source: peripheral blood, taken 28 days after the second AZD1222 dose. DNA of the CDR3: TGTGCCAGCAGTTGGGACAGGGGTGAAAAACTGTTTTTT. Protein product: CASSWDRGEKLFF.